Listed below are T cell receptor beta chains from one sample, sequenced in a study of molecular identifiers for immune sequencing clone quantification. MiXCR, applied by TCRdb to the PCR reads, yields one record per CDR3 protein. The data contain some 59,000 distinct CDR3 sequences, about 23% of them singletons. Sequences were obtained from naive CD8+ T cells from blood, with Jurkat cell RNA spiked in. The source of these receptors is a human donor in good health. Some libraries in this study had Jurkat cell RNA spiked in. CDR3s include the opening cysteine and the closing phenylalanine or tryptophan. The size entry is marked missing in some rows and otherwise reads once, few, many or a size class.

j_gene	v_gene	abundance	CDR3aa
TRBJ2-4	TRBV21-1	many	CASSNHRGGFAGGSRVVKNIQYF
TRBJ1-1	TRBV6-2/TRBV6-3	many	CASSGRTGIENTEAFF
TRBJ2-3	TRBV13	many	CASSLVATSTDTQYF
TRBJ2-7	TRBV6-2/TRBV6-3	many	CASTDTTSGGRYEQYF
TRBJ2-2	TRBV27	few	CASTLTSGSRTGELFF
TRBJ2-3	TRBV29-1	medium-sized	CSVDPPTGYRTDTQYF
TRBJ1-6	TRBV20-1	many	CSAGPPGTENSPLHF
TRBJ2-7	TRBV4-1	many	CASSQVGQPYEQYF
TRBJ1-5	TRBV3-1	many	CASSRGLSNQPQHF
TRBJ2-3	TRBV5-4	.	CASSLGLAPDTRYF
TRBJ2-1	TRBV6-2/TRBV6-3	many	CATANGQAGLAATLGNEQFF
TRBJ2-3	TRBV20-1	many	CSALRIAGVLDTQYF
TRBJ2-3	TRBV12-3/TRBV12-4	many	CASSLTRVEQYF
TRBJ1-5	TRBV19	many	CASSEPMEPQHF
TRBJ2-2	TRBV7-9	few	CASKVPGPYPGELFF
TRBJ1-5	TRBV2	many	CASGQFSNQPQHF
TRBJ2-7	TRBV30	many	CAWSVGFSYEQYF
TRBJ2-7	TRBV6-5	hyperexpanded	CASSWGESSYEQYF
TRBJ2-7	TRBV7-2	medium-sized	CASSPGTGYEQYF
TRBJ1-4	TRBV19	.	CASSAWAIGNEKLFF
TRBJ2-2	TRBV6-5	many	CASSYRTEENTGELFF
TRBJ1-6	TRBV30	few	CAWSPRGSPLHF
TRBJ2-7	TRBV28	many	CASSSLSGTGGYEQYF
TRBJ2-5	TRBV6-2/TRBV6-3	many	CASSYWTGAETQYF